Below, 18 T cell receptor beta chains from the same sample are listed, as sequenced in a study of long-term antiretroviral therapy in people with HIV (dated by TCRdb to 2022 to 2024). The immunoSEQ hsTCRB v3.0 assay was used at survey level resolution to sequence the TRB variable region. TCRdb took over this immuneACCESS table, retaining in-frame rearrangements with V and J assigned. Such tables are incomplete; in checked studies, under half of the missing clones stem from an unresolved V gene, and the remainder is unexplained. Across this sample there are approximately 9,400 clones, with over 65% seen only once. The top ten hold 23% of the sample. The source material was unsorted PBMCs, sampled 0.6 years before starting antiretroviral therapy. The receptor source for this set is a man aged 35 to 55 with HIV.

V usage is TRBV29-1 and J usage is TRBJ1-1, with 9 bases identical to TRBD1. V gave up 7 bases and J gave up 2 bases; unmatched junction bases: 2. CDR3 length: 12 amino acids. Per the germline V gene, CDR1 is SQVTM and CDR2 is ANQGSEA. CDR3: CSAGQGNTEAFF. CDR3 sequence (DNA): TGCAGCGCGGGACAGGGTAACACTGAAGCTTTCTTT.

V usage is TRBV5-1 and J usage is TRBJ1-2; D possibly corresponds to TRBD1 (5 bases). V was clipped by 6 bases and J by 3 bases, with 21 bases between them. The CDR3 contains 16 residues. Germline loops: CDR1 SGHRS, CDR2 YFSETQ. This chain's CDR3 is CASNPGLTGLDYGYTF. Written as DNA, the CDR3 is TGCGCCAGCAACCCGGGACTAACGGGGCTTGACTATGGCTACACCTTC.

The gene calls are TRBV6-6 and TRBJ1-2, with D perhaps TRBD1 (5 bases). The V gene's germline CDR1 is MNHNY and CDR2 SVGAGI (reference sequence). V gave up 3 bases and J gave up 7 bases, with 9 bases separating them. This CDR3 is 12 amino acids long. The CDR3: CASSYEGPGYTF. CDR3 nucleotides: TGTGCCAGCAGTTATGAGGGGCCTGGCTACACCTTC.

The J gene is TRBJ2-1, the V gene TRBV27, with 7 bases that match TRBD2. V lost 1 base to trimming and J lost 5 bases; unmatched junction nucleotides: 5. Looked up from germline, CDR1 is MNHEY and CDR2 is SMNVEV (reference sequence). The CDR3 spans 15 residues. The CDR3 DNA reads as TGTGCCAGCAGTTTATGGCGGGGGACCGACAATGAGCAGTTCTTC. As protein: CASSLWRGTDNEQFF.

The V gene is TRBV5-6, the J gene TRBJ1-3; D uncertain. In germline, CDR1 is SGHDT, CDR2 YYEEEE. V dropped 4 bases and J dropped 0 bases, with 14 bases sitting between them. The CDR3 runs 16 residues. As DNA, the CDR3 is TGTGCCAGCAGCCTTCTAACAGCGATCTCTGGAAACACCATATATTTT. Translated, it gives CASSLLTAISGNTIYF.

CDR3 DNA sequence: TGTGCCTGGAGGGGTTCTGGAAACACCATATATTTT. This translates into CAWRGSGNTIYF. The rearrangement uses TRBV30 and TRBJ1-3; D unclear. V was trimmed by 3 bases and J by 1 base, leaving 4 bases between them. CDR3 length: 12 residues. Germline assignment: CDR1 GTSNPN and CDR2 SVGIG (reference sequence). Full variable domain (remainder filled in from reference TRBV30 and TRBJ1-3): SQTIHQWPATLVQPVGSPLSLECTVEGTSNPNLYWYRQAAGRGLQLLFYSVGIGQISSEVPQNLSASRPQDRQFILSSKKLLLSDSGFYLCAWRGSGNTIYFGEGSWLTVV.

The rearrangement uses TRBV5-1 and TRBJ2-1; 10 bases line up with TRBD1. V gave up 1 base and J gave up 3 bases; unmatched junction bases: 19. In germline, CDR1 is SGHRS, CDR2 YFSETQ. The CDR3 runs 21 residues. The chain's CDR3 is CASSLLPIGQGEGRIYNEQFF. The CDR3 DNA is TGCGCCAGCAGCTTGTTACCTATAGGACAGGGGGAGGGAAGGATCTACAATGAGCAGTTCTTC.

This rearrangement joins TRBV13 to TRBJ1-3, with D perhaps TRBD1 (5 bases). Germline assignment: CDR1 PRHDT and CDR2 FYEKMQ (reference sequence). The V gene lost 4 bases and the J gene lost 0 bases, with 16 bases spanning the gap. This CDR3 is 17 amino acids long. The CDR3 loop reads CASSSRWRGGSGNTIYF. CDR3 DNA: TGTGCCAGCAGCTCCCGGTGGCGGGGGGGCTCTGGAAACACCATATATTTT.

The rearrangement uses TRBV4-1 and TRBJ2-3, with 13 bases matching TRBD2. The CDR3 length is 19 residues. V lost 4 bases, J lost 1 base, and 11 bases stayed unmatched. Germline lookup yields CDR1 MGHRA and CDR2 YSYEKL. CDR3 loop: CASSPGLAGKTGGTDTQYF. The CDR3 nucleotides read TGCGCCAGCAGCCCGGGACTAGCGGGGAAAACGGGGGGCACAGATACGCAGTATTTT.

The rearrangement uses TRBV27 and TRBJ1-6; a weak D match, TRBD1 (6 bases). Trimming removed 0 bases at V and 7 bases at J, with 10 bases between. Germline V gene sequence: CDR1 MNHEY, CDR2 SMNVEV (reference sequence). The CDR3 has 15 amino acids. The CDR3 protein is CASSLSGGLNSPLHF. In DNA form, the CDR3 reads TGTGCCAGCAGTTTATCTGGGGGCCTCAATTCACCCCTCCACTTT.

CDR3: CASSLRDRTYNEQFF. CDR3 nucleotides: TGTGCCAGCAGCTTAAGAGACAGAACATACAATGAGCAGTTCTTC. The V call is TRBV7-8, the J call TRBJ2-1, with a possible D match to TRBD1 (5 bases). Germline V gene data show CDR1 as SGHVS and CDR2 as FQNEAQ. CDR3 length equals 15 residues. V dropped 2 bases and J dropped 4 bases, with 12 bases sitting between them.

This chain joins TRBV19 and TRBJ2-1, with D perhaps matching TRBD1 or TRBD2 (5 bases each). This CDR3 contains 13 residues. Germline V gene data show CDR1 as LNHDA and CDR2 as SQIVND (reference sequence). Deletions cut 8 bases from V and 2 bases from J, with 10 bases between. The CDR3 region is CASWGFPYNEQFF. The CDR3 coding sequence is TGTGCCAGTTGGGGGTTCCCCTACAATGAGCAGTTCTTC.

This clone was picked up a small number of times. The chain is built from TRBV5-4 and TRBJ2-7; D may be TRBD2 (6 bases). The CDR3 runs to 15 residues. Trimming took 1 base from V and 2 from J, leaving 13 bases between them. Germline lookup yields CDR1 SGHNT and CDR2 YYREEE (reference sequence). CDR3 in DNA: TGTGCCAGCAGCTTGCGCGGGGCGTTCACCTACGAGCAGTACTTC. It is translated as CASSLRGAFTYEQYF.

Comment on this clone: The sample holds other DNA sequences that translate to the same CDR3. The chain joins TRBV7-2 to TRBJ1-5, with TRBD1 as a possible D gene (5 bases). The CDR3 loop spans 14 amino acids. Germline loops: CDR1 SGHTA, CDR2 FQGNSA. Trimming pared 2 bases from V and 2 bases from J, leaving 7 bases between. CDR3 loop: CASSLQGGNQPQHF. The CDR3 coding sequence is TGTGCCAGCAGCTTACAAGGGGGCAATCAGCCCCAGCATTTT.

Notes on this clone: At the DNA level, this CDR3 is encoded by other sequences in the same sample as well. This rearrangement joins TRBV4-2 to TRBJ1-2, with no clear D. In germline, CDR1 is LGHNA, CDR2 YNFKEQ. This CDR3 has 15 residues. Deletions cut 0 bases from V and 5 bases from J, with 13 bases between. CDR3 bases: TGTGCCAGCAGCCAAGATCGGGGTGGATTTTATGGCTACACCTTC. Protein: CASSQDRGGFYGYTF.

The chain links TRBV30 to TRBJ2-3; no firm D call. This CDR3 is 15 amino acids long. Germline CDR1 and CDR2: GTSNPN and SVGIG (reference sequence). V lost 5 bases and J 3 bases, leaving 18 bases between the germline ends. The CDR3 spells CAWAFRVGRTDTQYF. Here the CDR3 DNA reads TGTGCCTGGGCCTTTAGGGTGGGCCGGACAGATACGCAGTATTTT.

This clone has more than one count but fewer than ten. The chain couples TRBV7-9 to TRBJ2-2; unclear D gene. Germline V gene sequence: CDR1 SEHNR, CDR2 FQNEAQ (reference sequence). Trimming took 5 bases from V and 4 from J, leaving 14 bases between them. The CDR3 consists of 15 residues. Here the CDR3 reads CASSPPTDFTGELFF. The CDR3 coding sequence is TGTGCCAGCAGCCCCCCGACGGATTTCACCGGGGAGCTGTTTTTT.

CDR3 DNA: TGTGCCAGCAGTGAATGGCCCTTGGGGGGAGAGACCCAGTACTTC. Its translation: CASSEWPLGGETQYF. J is TRBJ2-5 and V is TRBV2, with a weak D call TRBD2 (6 bases). Trimming cost V 2 bases and J 4 bases, with 14 bases left between them. Germline V gives CDR1 SNHLY, CDR2 FYNNEI. CDR3 length equals 15 residues.